This T cell receptor (beta chain) was found in a study of T cell repertoires in cytomegalovirus infection (dated by TCRdb to about 2019). Regarding the research as a whole: Because public TCR beta signatures pointed to carriage of CMV infection together with the matching HLA type, the HLA type of each donor mattered for the analysis. The full study reports these points: The ex vivo response was dominated by HLA-C-restricted CMV-specific TCR beta clonotypes, which also provided the single most frequent clonotype in two of eight donors. In both this cohort and an independent roughly 350-donor cohort, the cumulative frequency of public TCR beta family members distinguished carriers of CMV infection plus the relevant HLA type.

Instrument used: Illumina HiSeq 1500. TCRdb passed the public sequencing reads through fastp at Q25 and MiXCR, retaining productive beta sequences. Records with the same CDR3 protein are collapsed into one entry carrying the most frequent genes and DNA. The table for this sample lists around 310,000 distinct CDR3 sequences; around a sixth of them were counted only once. The ten largest clones represent 12% of the sample. This clonotype has more than one count but fewer than ten. Its antigen specificity is not known. Base qualities are not at hand, and no much larger clone is one base apart. The receptor was isolated from a human donor in good health (CMV status not recorded). Some clones in this sample may be carry-over from other donors' samples. Sequenced input: PBMCs.

This receptor has the CDR3 CASSSSRGRGSYNEQFF. DNA sequence: TGTGCCAGCAGCTCGTCAAGGGGGCGGGGGTCCTACAATGAGCAGTTCTTC. Rearrangement joined TRBV7-9 to TRBJ2-1; the D element could tentatively be TRBD1 or TRBD2, as 7 bases agree for each. The V end loses 4 bases and the J end loses 1 base, and a stretch of 17 bases separates them. Reading the germline V gene (reference sequence) gives CDR1 SEHNR and CDR2 FQNEAQ. CDR3 length: 17 amino acids, cysteine to phenylalanine. Of all the DNA, just the CDR3 is kept, 51 bases in frame from base 1.